The 20 T cell receptor beta chains given below trace back to one sample, sequenced in a study of blood T cell repertoires in COVID-19. TCRdb's table, derived via immunoSEQ multiplex PCR, lists solely in-frame clones and lacks some. The sample gives under 250,000 clones, roughly 80% of which show up once; approximately 2.6% is in the top ten. Sequencing was carried out using peripheral blood. The receptors stem from a woman in her seventies with active or convalescent COVID-19.

This clone was observed a few times. The rearrangement links TRBV18 to TRBJ2-7, with D hard to call. CDR1 and CDR2 (germline): KGHSH, LQKENI. Trimming pared 3 bases from V and 7 bases from J, leaving 16 bases between. The CDR3 extends over 14 amino acids. CDR3 region: CASSPRGSPEEQYF. The CDR3 bases are TGTGCCAGCTCACCTAGAGGTTCCCCGGAGGAGCAGTACTTC.

This chain joins TRBV7-2 and TRBJ2-7; TRBD1 matches at 10 bases. This CDR3 contains 13 residues. V dropped 3 bases and J dropped 6; count of bases not matched to a gene: 2. CDR1 and CDR2 (germline): SGHTA, FQGNSA. The CDR3 loop is CASSFDRGREQYF. In nucleotides, the CDR3 is TGTGCCAGCAGCTTTGACAGGGGGCGCGAGCAGTACTTC.

This chain connects TRBV9 to TRBJ2-5, with 9 bases fitting TRBD2. V shed 0 bases, J shed 5 bases, and the junction held 11 bases outside the gene matches. Germline V gives CDR1 SGDLS, CDR2 YYNGEE. This CDR3 is built from 17 residues. CDR3 region: CASSVGAGGGALETQYF. The CDR3 DNA is TGTGCCAGCAGCGTAGGGGCTGGCGGGGGGGCCCTGGAGACCCAGTACTTC.

The chain joins TRBV5-4 to TRBJ2-3; D might be TRBD2 (5 bases). There are 16 residues in the CDR3. From germline, CDR1 is SGHNT and CDR2 YYREEE (reference sequence). The V gene lost 4 bases and the J gene lost 10 bases, with 25 bases spanning the gap. In nucleotides, the CDR3 is TGTGCCAGCAGCCCCGCTGAATTGCGGGCTACCGGTGCGCAGTATTTT. Translation: CASSPAELRATGAQYF.

The chain carries TRBV7-9 and TRBJ1-2; D perhaps matches TRBD1 (6 bases). From germline, CDR1 is SEHNR and CDR2 FQNEAQ (reference sequence). The V and J ends lost 3 bases and 10 bases respectively, with 21 bases between them. The CDR3 is made up of 15 amino acids. The CDR3 DNA is TGTGCCAGCAGCTTTTCAGAGGCCGGGACACAAGTCTACACCTTC. Encoded protein: CASSFSEAGTQVYTF.

The rearrangement links TRBV7-2 to TRBJ2-1; TRBD2 agrees at 12 bases. Germline trimming cut 5 bases from V and 4 bases from J; bases unmatched to any gene: 9. This CDR3 spans 17 amino acids. Germline CDR1 SGHTA, CDR2 FQGNSA. CDR3 protein: CASSRLGTSGLYNEQFF. As DNA, the CDR3 is TGTGCCAGCAGCCGCCTCGGGACTAGCGGGTTGTACAATGAGCAGTTCTTC.

This sequence joins TRBV12-5 and TRBJ2-5; D possibly corresponds to TRBD2 (6 bases). This CDR3 comprises 16 residues. Deletions cut 0 bases from V and 5 bases from J, with 16 bases between. The germline V gene encodes CDR1 LGHNT and CDR2 FRNRAP. The CDR3 region has the DNA TGTGCTAGTGGTTTGGTTTTAGGAGGGAGTGAGGAGACCCAGTACTTC. Translation gives CASGLVLGGSEETQYF.

J is TRBJ2-6 and V is TRBV19, with 8 bases that match TRBD1. This CDR3 spans 20 amino acids. Germline CDR1 and CDR2: LNHDA and SQIVND (reference sequence). V lost 2 bases to trimming and J lost 0 bases; unmatched junction nucleotides: 12. Here the CDR3 DNA reads TGTGCCAGTAGTATAAGGGCAGGGGGCTTGGGTCTCTCTGGGGCCAACGTCCTGACTTTC. Its translation: CASSIRAGGLGLSGANVLTF.

V and J are TRBV6-5 and TRBJ2-2, with TRBD2 matching over 7 bases. V shed 6 bases, J shed 7 bases, and the junction held 11 bases outside the gene matches. The CDR3 has 15 amino acids. CDR1 is MNHEY and CDR2 is SVGAGI in the germline V gene. The chain's CDR3 is CASRRPGTKDGELFF. CDR3 in DNA: TGTGCCAGCAGACGTCCCGGGACTAAGGACGGGGAGCTGTTTTTT.

This chain uses TRBV12-3 or TRBV12-4 with TRBJ2-3; D might be TRBD1 (5 bases). Trimming removed 5 bases from V and 7 bases from J, with 7 bases in between. The CDR3 length is 11 residues. The CDR3 region is CASSGANTQYF. The CDR3 coding sequence is TGTGCCAGCAGTGGGGCTAATACGCAGTATTTT.

The CDR3 protein is CASSLGPGTVNSPLHF. DNA of the CDR3: TGTGCCAGCAGTTTAGGCCCTGGGACAGTTAATTCACCCCTCCACTTT. The chain is built from TRBV28 and TRBJ1-6; 7 bases match TRBD1. The ends lost 2 bases at V and 6 bases at J; junction bases unmatched: 7. This CDR3 has 16 residues. Per germline, CDR1 MDHEN and CDR2 SYDVKM.

V is TRBV28 and J is TRBJ2-7; D is possibly TRBD2 (5 bases). CDR3 length: 12 amino acids. Germline values: CDR1 MDHEN, CDR2 SYDVKM. Trimming took 7 bases from V and 1 from J, leaving 8 bases between them. CDR3 DNA: TGTGCCAGCATTGGACTTTCCTACGAGCAGTACTTC. Translating gives CASIGLSYEQYF.

The V gene is TRBV5-1, the J gene TRBJ2-3, with TRBD1 matching over 8 bases. The V gene's germline CDR1 is SGHRS and CDR2 YFSETQ. There are 16 residues in the CDR3. The V gene end was trimmed by 4 bases and the J gene end by 0 bases; junction bases not matched to a gene: 7. CDR3 nucleotide sequence: TGCGCCAGCAGCGTTGGACAGGGTAGTAGCACAGATACGCAGTATTTT. It is translated as CASSVGQGSSTDTQYF.

V and J are TRBV4-1 and TRBJ2-2; 10 bases align to TRBD1. CDR1 MGHRA and CDR2 YSYEKL come from the germline V gene. This CDR3 is built from 16 residues. V dropped 3 bases and J dropped 3; count of bases not matched to a gene: 4. The CDR3 loop reads CASSQPGQGHTGELFF. The CDR3 DNA reads as TGCGCCAGCAGCCAGCCGGGACAGGGGCACACCGGGGAGCTGTTTTTT.

The chain uses TRBV30 and TRBJ1-5; TRBD1 matches 7 bases. Trimming at V came to 4 bases and at J to 8 bases, leaving 8 bases not matched to a gene. Germline V gene sequence: CDR1 GTSNPN, CDR2 SVGIG (reference sequence). The CDR3 is 13 residues long. CDR3 protein: CAWTRQGGEPQHF. DNA of the CDR3: TGTGCCTGGACTAGACAGGGTGGTGAGCCCCAGCATTTT.

This chain joins TRBV7-6 and TRBJ2-3; no reliable D call. The CDR3 has 16 amino acids. Germline V gene lookup returns CDR1 SGHVS and CDR2 FNYEAQ. V gave up 1 base and J gave up 6 bases, with 17 bases separating them. The CDR3 DNA follows: TGTGCCAGCAGCTTAGGAGGTAGCTGGCCTGGGGATACGCAGTATTTT. The encoded protein is CASSLGGSWPGDTQYF.

V gene TRBV9 combines with J gene TRBJ2-1; 8 nucleotides match TRBD2. The CDR3 runs 15 residues. Trimming at V came to 0 bases and at J to 10 bases, leaving 9 bases not matched to a gene. The germline CDR1 and CDR2 sequences are SGDLS and YYNGEE. CDR3 protein: CASSVGSGANGEQFF. The CDR3 DNA is TGTGCCAGCAGCGTAGGTAGCGGGGCGAACGGGGAGCAGTTCTTC.

J is TRBJ2-1 and V is TRBV5-4; D gene ambiguous. CDR1 and CDR2 (germline): SGHNT, YYREEE (reference sequence). The CDR3 is 14 amino acids. V dropped 4 bases and J dropped 0 bases, with 8 bases sitting between them. The chain's CDR3 is CASSITSSYNEQFF. CDR3 nucleotides: TGTGCCAGCAGCATCACAAGCTCCTACAATGAGCAGTTCTTC.

The chain links TRBV30 to TRBJ2-3; perhaps TRBD2 as D (6 bases). Germline CDR1 is GTSNPN and CDR2 is SVGIG (reference sequence). The CDR3 extends over 13 amino acids. V lost 4 bases to trimming and J lost 4 bases, with 12 bases between them. The CDR3 reads CAWNNRGADTQYF. Here the CDR3 DNA reads TGTGCCTGGAATAATCGCGGGGCAGATACGCAGTATTTT.

This chain joins TRBV30 and TRBJ2-2; 11 bases agree with TRBD2. The length of the CDR3 is 13 residues. V was pared by 6 bases and J by 6 bases, with 3 bases of the junction left unmatched. Germline V gene lookup returns CDR1 GTSNPN and CDR2 SVGIG (reference sequence). CDR3 sequence reads: CACSGGAAGELFF. The CDR3 DNA reads as TGTGCCTGTAGCGGGGGGGCTGCCGGGGAGCTGTTTTTT.